One and the same sample provided the 9 T cell receptor beta chains below, sequenced in a study of blood T cell repertoires in COVID-19. Generated by immunoSEQ multiplex PCR, the TCRdb table keeps only in-frame clones and is missing some. The data show roughly 440,000 clones, approximately 88% seen once. Sequenced material: peripheral blood. The receptors come from a woman between 50 and 59 years old with COVID-19, enrolled during active disease.

This clone was seen only a few times. The V gene is TRBV28, the J gene TRBJ1-2; D call uncertain. CDR1 is MDHEN and CDR2 is SYDVKM in the germline V gene. The germline V and J ends were trimmed by 3 bases and 2 bases, with 16 bases remaining between them. CDR3 length: 16 amino acids. CDR3 coding DNA: TGTGCCAGCAGTTTCCACCACGCCGGGGAAAACTATGGCTACACCTTC. It yields the protein CASSFHHAGENYGYTF.

V and J are TRBV19 and TRBJ2-7; 10 nucleotides line up with TRBD2. J lost 3 bases, V lost 2 bases, and 10 bases had no gene match. The CDR3 contains 17 residues. In germline, CDR1 is LNHDA, CDR2 SQIVND (reference sequence). The CDR3 nucleotides are TGTGCCAGTAGTATATCAGCGGGGGGGCCCCCAGGCTACGAGCAGTACTTC. As protein: CASSISAGGPPGYEQYF.

This rearrangement joins TRBV9 to TRBJ1-1, with TRBD1 identical over 10 bases. The CDR3 spans 17 residues. Losses at the gene ends were 0 bases for V and 5 bases for J; bases not matched to a gene: 10. The germline CDR1 and CDR2 sequences are SGDLS and YYNGEE. CDR3 nucleotides: TGTGCCAGCAGCGTAGGTTCCTTGGGACAGGGGTCAACTGAAGCTTTCTTT. This gives the protein CASSVGSLGQGSTEAFF. Combining the CDR3 with reference TRBV9 and TRBJ1-1 gives the whole variable domain DSGVTQTPKHLITATGQRVTLRCSPRSGDLSVYWYQQSLDQGLQFLIQYYNGEERAKGNILERFSAQQFPDLHSELNLSSLELGDSALYFCASSVGSLGQGSTEAFFGQGTRLTVV.

The chain employs TRBV5-4 and TRBJ2-7, with 9 bases identical to TRBD1. The J segment lost 5 bases and the V segment lost 4 bases, leaving 7 bases of the junction unmatched. The germline V gene encodes CDR1 SGHNT and CDR2 YYREEE (reference sequence). The CDR3 extends over 14 amino acids. CDR3 DNA sequence: TGTGCCAGCAGCGGGACAGGGTCTACCGACGAGCAGTACTTC. Amino acids: CASSGTGSTDEQYF.

This clone appeared a single time. The chain uses TRBV18 and TRBJ2-7, with 8 bases fitting TRBD2. The CDR3 extends over 16 amino acids. The germline V gene has CDR1 KGHSH and CDR2 LQKENI. Losses at the gene ends were 4 bases for V and 0 bases for J; bases not matched to a gene: 8. The CDR3 DNA follows: TGTGCCAGCTCACAGGAAGTAGCGGGGAGCTCCTACGAGCAGTACTTC. Translating gives CASSQEVAGSSYEQYF.

The genes are TRBV20-1 and TRBJ1-1; a possible D gene is TRBD1 (6 bases). Germline V gene lookup returns CDR1 DFQATT and CDR2 SNEGSKA (reference sequence). V was pared by 3 bases and J by 7 bases, with 12 bases between. The CDR3 loop spans 12 amino acids. The CDR3 DNA reads TGCAGTGCTAGTGGGGGGCGCGGTGAAGCTTTCTTT. Translation: CSASGGRGEAFF.

There are a few counts of this clone. This CDR3 reads CASSVAGGPTGVTEAFF. The DNA for the CDR3 is TGTGCCAGCAGCGTAGCTGGGGGGCCGACAGGGGTCACTGAAGCTTTCTTT. The chain recombines TRBV9 with TRBJ1-1, with 8 bases aligning to TRBD1. V was pared by 0 bases and J by 4 bases, with 11 bases of the junction left unmatched. Looked up from germline, CDR1 is SGDLS and CDR2 is YYNGEE. The CDR3 covers 17 residues.

V is TRBV18 and J is TRBJ1-1; a possible D gene is TRBD1 (5 bases). The CDR3 extends over 13 amino acids. Per the germline V gene, CDR1 is KGHSH and CDR2 is LQKENI. V was trimmed by 3 bases and J by 6 bases, leaving 11 bases between them. The CDR3 here is CASSPGGLSEAFF. In DNA form, the CDR3 reads TGTGCCAGCTCACCGGGGGGTCTCTCTGAAGCTTTCTTT.

About this clone itself: One end of the junction varies from germline; a read error may be responsible. Additional DNA sequences in this sample encode the identical CDR3. The J gene is TRBJ1-2, the V gene TRBV6-2 or TRBV6-3; a possible D gene is TRBD1 (6 bases). Germline assignment: CDR1 MNHEY and CDR2 SVGEGT. This CDR3 is 12 amino acids long. The CDR3 reads CASSYQGRGYTF. CDR3 DNA sequence: TGTGCCAGCAGTTACCAGGGGAGAGGCTACACCTTT.